A single sample gave rise to the 23 T cell receptor beta chains below, sequenced in a study of Tregs in tolerant kidney transplant recipients. Using immunoSEQ multiplex PCR, the repertoire was profiled, and TCRdb retains in-frame clones only, with some absent. In the table there are 60,000 or so clones, 80% to 90% of which are singletons. Material for sequencing was CD4+ T cells from blood. Receptors were obtained from a human donor in good health.

The chain couples TRBV6-6 to TRBJ2-3, with D tentatively TRBD2 (6 bases). The V gene lost 7 bases and the J gene lost 2 bases, with 10 bases spanning the gap. CDR1 and CDR2 (germline): MNHNY, SVGAGI (reference sequence). The CDR3 is 13 amino acids. The DNA for the CDR3 is TGTGCCAGCAACGGGGGATACACAGATACGCAGTATTTT. Translated: CASNGGYTDTQYF.

The chain combines TRBV5-1 with TRBJ1-2; the match to TRBD1 covers 10 bases. The CDR3 sequence is 16 residues long. Germline V gives CDR1 SGHRS, CDR2 YFSETQ. Trimming cost V 4 bases and J 2 bases; bases outside gene matches: 8. This CDR3 is CASSPAPGQGNYGYTF. CDR3 bases: TGCGCCAGCAGCCCGGCACCGGGACAGGGGAACTATGGCTACACCTTC.

The gene calls are TRBV7-3 and TRBJ1-1, with 7 bases matching TRBD1. Germline V gene data show CDR1 as SGHTA and CDR2 as FQGTGA. Unmatched junction bases numbered 13, after V lost 2 bases and J lost 1 base. The length of the CDR3 is 18 residues. CDR3 amino acids: CASSLALDRVGRNTEAFF. In DNA, the CDR3 is TGTGCCAGCAGCTTAGCCCTTGACAGGGTTGGAAGGAACACTGAAGCTTTCTTT.

The genes are TRBV6-7 and TRBJ2-1; TRBD2 is a possible D gene (6 bases). TRBV6-7 belongs to the ORF category, with a function that is uncertain. V shed 6 bases and J shed 3 bases, with 15 bases lying between them. The CDR3 extends over 15 amino acids. The CDR3 is CASRSLAGFYNEQFF. The CDR3 DNA reads as TGTGCCAGCAGGTCCCTGGCGGGGTTCTACAATGAGCAGTTCTTC.

The chain recombines TRBV12-5 with TRBJ2-3; 14 positions match TRBD2. J gave up 4 bases and V 4 bases, and 7 bases lay outside the gene matches. Germline V lookup: CDR1 LGHNT, CDR2 FRNRAP. This CDR3 has 17 amino acids. The CDR3 DNA follows: TGTGCTAGTGGTTGGAAGGGACTAGCGGGAGTGGCAGATACGCAGTATTTT. This encodes CASGWKGLAGVADTQYF.

This rearrangement joins TRBV14 to TRBJ1-1; D is unclear. The ends were cut back, 0 bases at V and 0 bases at J, with 2 bases in the middle. The germline gives CDR1 SGHDN, CDR2 FVKESK. This CDR3 has 13 residues. CDR3 DNA: TGTGCCAGCAGCCAAGACCTGAACACTGAAGCTTTCTTT. This sequence encodes CASSQDLNTEAFF.

The rearrangement uses TRBV5-6 and TRBJ1-5, with D perhaps TRBD1 (5 bases). This CDR3 is 15 amino acids long. Per germline, CDR1 SGHDT and CDR2 YYEEEE. Trimming pared 3 bases from V and 4 bases from J, leaving 14 bases between. The CDR3 nucleotides are TGTGCCAGCAGCTCCGCCAGGGCGGGGAATCAGCCCCAGCATTTT. Its translation: CASSSARAGNQPQHF.

The chain employs TRBV30 and TRBJ1-2; D not certain. The CDR3 is 12 amino acids. Germline assignment: CDR1 GTSNPN and CDR2 SVGIG (reference sequence). The V and J ends lost 4 bases and 8 bases respectively, with 14 bases between them. CDR3 amino acids: CAWTTGSHGYTF. The CDR3 DNA reads TGTGCCTGGACAACCGGGTCTCACGGCTACACCTTC.

The CDR3 sequence: CATRDRRSDYGYTF. In nucleotides, the CDR3 is TGTGCCACCAGGGACCGACGATCAGACTATGGCTACACCTTC. The genes are TRBV6-6 and TRBJ1-2, with D tentatively TRBD1 (5 bases). This CDR3 spans 14 amino acids. Germline V gene sequence: CDR1 MNHNY, CDR2 SVGAGI (reference sequence). V was cut by 10 bases and J by 3 bases, with 18 bases left in between.

This chain joins TRBV7-2 and TRBJ1-6; D is unclear. This CDR3 is 15 amino acids long. Germline V gene data show CDR1 as SGHTA and CDR2 as FQGNSA. Deletions cut 1 base from V and 5 bases from J, with 9 bases between. CDR3 sequence (DNA): TGTGCCAGCAGCTTAGATGGACGGGATAATTCACCCCTCCACTTT. This translates into CASSLDGRDNSPLHF.

V is TRBV2 and J is TRBJ2-1; D call uncertain. The CDR3 is 11 amino acids. V was pared by 5 bases and J by 12 bases, with 11 bases between. In germline, CDR1 is SNHLY, CDR2 FYNNEI. For the CDR3, the DNA is TGTGCCAGCAGTACAGCCCGAGGGCAGTTCTTC. It codes for CASSTARGQFF.

The V gene is TRBV13, the J gene TRBJ2-5; weak D call: TRBD2 (5 bases). CDR1 PRHDT and CDR2 FYEKMQ come from the germline V gene (reference sequence). The ends were cut back, 5 bases at V and 5 bases at J, with 12 bases in the middle. The CDR3 spans 13 residues. CDR3 sequence (DNA): TGTGCCAGCAGCCATCGGGAACGGGAGACCCAGTACTTC. Residues: CASSHRERETQYF.

This chain joins TRBV9 and TRBJ2-7, with TRBD1 matching 7 bases. Germline assignment: CDR1 SGDLS and CDR2 YYNGEE. This CDR3 region has 15 residues. V dropped 3 bases and J dropped 3; count of bases not matched to a gene: 9. The CDR3 is CASSEGATGDYEQYF. CDR3 DNA: TGTGCCAGCAGCGAGGGGGCCACAGGGGACTACGAGCAGTACTTC.

V is TRBV5-5 and J is TRBJ1-1; no firm D call. Germline V gives CDR1 SGHKS, CDR2 YYEKEE (reference sequence). This CDR3 spans 13 amino acids. Trimming took 2 bases from V and 3 from J, leaving 8 bases between them. DNA of the CDR3: TGTGCCAGCAGCTTATTACAGTACACTGAAGCTTTCTTT. Translated: CASSLLQYTEAFF.

The V gene is TRBV18, the J gene TRBJ1-2; D gene unclear. Trimming pared 3 bases from V and 3 bases from J, leaving 2 bases between. The CDR3 runs to 11 residues. Germline values: CDR1 KGHSH, CDR2 LQKENI. In DNA, the CDR3 is TGTGCCAGCTCACCCGACTATGGCTACACCTTC. This sequence encodes CASSPDYGYTF. Full variable domain (outside the CDR3, taken from reference TRBV18 and TRBJ1-2): NAGVMQNPRHLVRRRGQEARLRCSPMKGHSHVYWYRQLPEEGLKFMVYLQKENIIDESGMPKERFSAEFPKEGPSILRIQQVVRGDSAAYFCASSPDYGYTFGSGTRLTVV.

This rearrangement joins TRBV2 to TRBJ2-5; TRBD2 matches at 11 bases. The CDR3 runs to 14 residues. The ends lost 8 bases at V and 5 bases at J; junction bases unmatched: 7. CDR1 is SNHLY, CDR2 FYNNEI, per germline. CDR3 amino acids: CASLLAGAGETQYF. For the CDR3, the DNA is TGTGCCAGCTTACTAGCGGGAGCTGGGGAGACCCAGTACTTC.

J is TRBJ1-6 and V is TRBV4-3; the D gene is possibly TRBD1 (6 bases). The CDR3 spans 19 residues. Trimming took off 0 bases at V and 0 bases at J, with 15 bases between the two ends. Per the germline V gene, CDR1 is LGHNA and CDR2 is YSLEER. CDR3 DNA sequence: TGCGCCAGCAGCCAAGATTGGACAGATAGGAGCTCCTATAATTCACCCCTCCACTTT. Its translation is CASSQDWTDRSSYNSPLHF.

This chain connects TRBV2 to TRBJ1-3; 8 bases map to TRBD1. The germline V gene has CDR1 SNHLY and CDR2 FYNNEI. J was trimmed by 8 bases and V by 8 bases; bases with no gene match: 8. The CDR3 has 13 amino acids. CDR3 in amino acids: CASGTKQGDTIYF. Here the CDR3 DNA reads TGTGCCAGCGGCACTAAACAGGGGGACACCATATATTTT.

The rearrangement joins TRBV19 to TRBJ1-1, with D hard to call. This CDR3 is built from 14 residues. V shed 7 bases and J shed 11 bases, with 23 bases lying between them. Germline V gives CDR1 LNHDA, CDR2 SQIVND (reference sequence). The CDR3 DNA follows: TGTGCCAGTAATCCGTCTGGGCCGACCGTTCTGGCTTTCTTT. Its translation: CASNPSGPTVLAFF.

The chain recombines TRBV27 with TRBJ1-1; 11 bases are shared with TRBD1. The CDR3 covers 18 residues. Trimming cost V 4 bases and J 6 bases; bases outside gene matches: 16. Germline CDR1 MNHEY, CDR2 SMNVEV (reference sequence). The CDR3, as DNA: TGTGCCAGCAGTTCATGGGGGGCCGCGGGACAGGGGGACGCTGAAGCTTTCTTT. It codes for CASSSWGAAGQGDAEAFF.

J is TRBJ2-5 and V is TRBV14; the match to TRBD2 covers 8 bases. CDR3 length equals 17 residues. Germline V gene data show CDR1 as SGHDN and CDR2 as FVKESK. V gave up 0 bases and J gave up 2 bases; unmatched junction bases: 8. CDR3 protein: CASSQDSGGGTQETQYF. As DNA, the CDR3 is TGTGCCAGCAGCCAAGATTCGGGCGGGGGGACGCAAGAGACCCAGTACTTC.

This clone has only a few counts. The chain has TRBV20-1 and TRBJ1-1; D call uncertain. The V gene lost 7 bases and the J gene lost 1 base, with 7 bases spanning the gap. The CDR3 has 11 amino acids. Per the germline V gene, CDR1 is DFQATT and CDR2 is SNEGSKA (reference sequence). CDR3 region: CSGVRNTEAFF. CDR3 nucleotide sequence: TGCAGTGGAGTACGGAACACTGAAGCTTTCTTT.

The J gene is TRBJ1-5, the V gene TRBV6-6, with TRBD1 matching over 8 bases. V shed 0 bases and J 2 bases; nucleotides not matched to a gene: 0. The length of the CDR3 is 15 residues. The V gene's germline CDR1 is MNHNY and CDR2 SVGAGI (reference sequence). This CDR3 is CASSYSGQGNQPQHF. The CDR3 nucleotides read TGTGCCAGCAGTTACTCGGGACAGGGCAATCAGCCCCAGCATTTT.